The present T cell receptor beta chain was sequenced within a study of T cell responses to AZD1222 COVID-19 vaccine. The overall study: Timing groups of about 4 and about 12 weeks for second doses were pooled.

Worth noting for this clone: Antigen specificity is unknown.

Repertoires were generated with immunoSEQ multiplex PCR, while TCRdb's copy carries only in-frame clones and drops some. The sample holds 80,000 to 95,000 clones, about 91% seen once. General study findings and limits: There were repertoire samples only from the period after the peak T cell response. In the spike-specific TCR repertoire, nearly half reportedly target unmutated variant regions. Donors, mostly white British, included more females; clonal diversity was possibly underestimated.

This CDR3 is 13 amino acids long. V lost 3 bases and J lost 8, with 12 bases in between. Germline V gene data show CDR1 as SGHVS and CDR2 as FQNEAQ. This receptor was taken from an adult in good health. The gene calls are TRBV7-8 and TRBJ2-3, with D maybe TRBD2 (6 bases). The sample consisted of peripheral blood, taken on day 0 of AZD1222 vaccination. The CDR3 region has the DNA TGTGCCAGCAGCTTGTCGGGAGTTGTTACGCAGTATTTT. This gives the protein CASSLSGVVTQYF.